This TCR beta chain originates from a study of T cell responses to AZD1222 COVID-19 vaccine. It was second doses at about 4 or about 12 weeks that were pooled. Some clones are missing from TCRdb's copy, which holds only in-frame ones; the method was immunoSEQ multiplex PCR. Of around 89,000 clones in the sample, about 91% were seen once. As for this clone: Its antigen is still unknown.

Study results and limitations: A mostly white British donor set with more females was recruited, and clonal diversity was possibly underestimated.

This CDR3 has 13 residues. CDR1 is LGHDT, CDR2 YNNKEL, per germline (reference sequence). V was trimmed by 2 bases and J by 5 bases, leaving 6 bases between them. Sequenced material: peripheral blood, taken 28 days after the second AZD1222 dose. The receptor comes from an adult who received the AZD1222 COVID-19 vaccine. The chain carries TRBV3-1 (or the pseudogene TRBV3-2) and TRBJ2-2, with D perhaps matching TRBD1 (5 bases). The CDR3, as DNA: TGTGCCAGCAGCCAAAGACAGACCGGGGAGCTGTTTTTT. Translation: CASSQRQTGELFF.